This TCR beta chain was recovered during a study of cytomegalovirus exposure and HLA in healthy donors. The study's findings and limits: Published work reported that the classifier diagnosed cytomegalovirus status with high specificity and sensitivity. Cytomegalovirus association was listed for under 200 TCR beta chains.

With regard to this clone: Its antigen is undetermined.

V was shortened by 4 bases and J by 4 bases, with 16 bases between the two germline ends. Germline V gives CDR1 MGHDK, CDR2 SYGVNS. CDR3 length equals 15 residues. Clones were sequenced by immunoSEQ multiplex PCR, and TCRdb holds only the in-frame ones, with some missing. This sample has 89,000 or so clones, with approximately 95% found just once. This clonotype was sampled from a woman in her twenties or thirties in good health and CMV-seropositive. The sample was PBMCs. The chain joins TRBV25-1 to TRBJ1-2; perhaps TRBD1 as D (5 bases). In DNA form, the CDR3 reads TGTGCCAGCAGTGGGCTCGGGCAGGGCCTCTATGGCTACACCTTC. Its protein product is CASSGLGQGLYGYTF.